The next 26 T cell receptor beta chains were all read from a single sample in a study of blood T cells in healthy people across ages. Combining a sample-barcoded 5' primer with a J-beta primer mix, a second PCR ran for about 7 to 11 cycles. TCRdb processed the 5' RACE reads anew with MiXCR; each CDR3 protein has one entry. The sample contains approximately 850,000 distinct CDR3 sequences, approximately 48% of which appear only once. Sequenced sample: blood. The receptors stem from a man between 60 and 75 years old in good health.

The genes are TRBV12-3 or TRBV12-4 and TRBJ2-3; D is unclear. Deletions cut 3 bases from V and 4 bases from J, with 14 bases between. The CDR3 runs to 15 residues. The CDR3 protein is CASSFRLLGADTQYF. The CDR3 DNA sequence: TGTGCCAGCAGTTTTCGTCTCCTGGGCGCAGATACGCAGTATTTT.

V and J are TRBV6-6 and TRBJ2-1; TRBD2 agrees at 7 bases. V shed 6 bases and J 8 bases; nucleotides not matched to a gene: 10. The V gene's germline CDR1 is MNHNY and CDR2 SVGAGI (reference sequence). CDR3 length: 14 amino acids. The CDR3 DNA is TGTGCCAGCAGCGGCGGACTAGGATTCGATGAGCAGTTCTTC. This translates into CASSGGLGFDEQFF.

The CDR3 DNA follows: TGTGCCAGCTCACCTAATTCCCCGGGACAGGGAGAGACCCAGTACTTC. Translating gives CASSPNSPGQGETQYF. The rearrangement joins TRBV18 to TRBJ2-7; TRBD1 agrees at 9 bases. The J call may be wrong; the DNA end is better matched by TRBJ2-5. This CDR3 has 16 residues. Looked up from germline, CDR1 is KGHSH and CDR2 is LQKENI.

The J gene is TRBJ2-3, the V gene TRBV4-3; the match to TRBD2 covers 7 bases. V shed 0 bases, J shed 1 base, and the junction held 4 bases outside the gene matches. Germline CDR1 and CDR2: LGHNA and YSLEER. The CDR3 runs 16 residues. CDR3 sequence (DNA): TGCGCCAGCAGCCAAGATGCGGGGGTGGGCACAGATACGCAGTATTTT. Its translation: CASSQDAGVGTDTQYF.

The CDR3 DNA sequence: TGTGCCTGTGAAAGCGGGGGGGCCGGAGAGACCCAGTACTTC. Amino acid sequence: CACESGGAGETQYF. The chain has TRBV6-5 and TRBJ2-7, with 10 nucleotides matching TRBD2. The J call is in doubt because the DNA end fits TRBJ2-5 better. The CDR3 totals 14 residues. Germline loops: CDR1 MNHEY, CDR2 SVGAGI.

J is TRBJ1-4 and V is TRBV29-1; 7 nucleotides align to TRBD1. After removal of 6 bases from V and 5 bases from J, the junction contained 9 bases not matched to a gene. Germline assignment: CDR1 SQVTM and CDR2 ANQGSEA. The CDR3 runs to 14 residues. CDR3 coding DNA: TGCAGCGTCATTAACAGGGGTCGCAATGAAAAACTGTTTTTT. It encodes CSVINRGRNEKLFF.

The chain couples TRBV5-1 to TRBJ1-6, with 11 bases fitting TRBD1. Germline assignment: CDR1 SGHRS and CDR2 YFSETQ. Trimming cost V 4 bases and J 9 bases; bases outside gene matches: 6. This CDR3 has 15 residues. The CDR3 loop reads CASSPRTGGSSPLHF. In nucleotides, the CDR3 is TGCGCCAGCAGCCCCCGGACAGGGGGCAGTTCACCCCTCCACTTT.

The rearrangement joins TRBV6-2 or TRBV6-3 to TRBJ2-3; D uncertain. Germline values: CDR1 MNHEY, CDR2 SVGEGT. Trimming removed 9 bases from V and 2 bases from J, with 9 bases in between. The CDR3 covers 12 residues. This CDR3 reads CASRTNTDTQYF. CDR3 bases: TGTGCCAGTAGAACGAACACAGATACGCAGTATTTT.

CDR3 nucleotide sequence: TGTGCCAGCAGCTCGACAGTCGGAGAAAAACTGTTTTTT. Amino acids: CASSSTVGEKLFF. The chain employs TRBV7-2 and TRBJ1-4; tentative D call: TRBD1 (5 bases). The CDR3 contains 13 residues. Germline V gives CDR1 SGHTA, CDR2 FQGNSA. Trimming removed 4 bases at V and 8 bases at J, with 11 bases between.

This rearrangement joins TRBV7-3 to TRBJ2-5; possibly TRBD1 for D (5 bases). This CDR3 is built from 13 residues. CDR1 and CDR2 from the germline V gene are SGHTA and FQGTGA. V was shortened by 3 bases and J by 3 bases, with 8 bases between the two germline ends. Written as DNA, the CDR3 is TGTGCCAGCAGCTTGCAGGGTAAAGAGACCCAGTACTTC. Its protein is CASSLQGKETQYF.

V and J are TRBV24-1 and TRBJ2-3, with a possible D match to TRBD1 (6 bases). V lost 5 bases and J 9 bases, leaving 11 bases between the germline ends. This CDR3 is 12 amino acids long. The germline CDR1 and CDR2 sequences are KGHDR and SFDVKD. The CDR3 loop reads CATSAVQGTQYF. The CDR3 DNA sequence: TGTGCCACCAGTGCTGTACAGGGCACGCAGTATTTT.

This clonotype was seen a few times. The chain's CDR3 is CASSVDRVQPQHF. CDR3 nucleotide sequence: TGTGCCAGCAGCGTCGACAGGGTACAGCCCCAGCATTTT. This chain uses TRBV7-2 with TRBJ1-5; 7 nucleotides line up with TRBD1. The CDR3 sequence is 13 residues long. Trimming removed 5 bases from V and 7 bases from J; junction bases left unmatched: 5. The V gene's germline CDR1 is SGHTA and CDR2 FQGNSA.

This clonotype showed up just a few times. This chain links TRBV11-2 with TRBJ1-2; D call uncertain. V was clipped by 2 bases and J by 3 bases, with 22 bases between them. This CDR3 has 18 amino acids. The germline V gene encodes CDR1 SGHAT and CDR2 FQNNGV. The CDR3 loop is CASSLSTPSRTGHYGYTF. The CDR3 DNA sequence: TGTGCCAGCAGCTTATCTACCCCTTCGCGGACTGGACACTATGGCTACACCTTC. Drawing the rest from reference TRBV11-2 and TRBJ1-2, the complete variable domain is EAGVAQSPRYKIIEKRQSVAFWCNPISGHATLYWYQQILGQGPKLLIQFQNNGVVDDSQLPKDRFSAERLKGVDSTLKIQPAKLEDSAVYLCASSLSTPSRTGHYGYTFGSGTRLTVV.

The genes are TRBV11-1 and TRBJ2-4, with D maybe TRBD1 (6 bases). Germline lookup yields CDR1 SGHAT and CDR2 FQDESV (reference sequence). V lost 5 bases and J lost 9, with 20 bases in between. CDR3 length equals 15 residues. As DNA, the CDR3 is TGTGCCAGCAGCCCGTTTGGGACAAAGGAAACCATTCAGTACTTC. Its translation is CASSPFGTKETIQYF.

A few counts support this clonotype. The chain combines TRBV15 with TRBJ1-2; maybe TRBD1 (6 bases). Germline V gene lookup returns CDR1 LNHNV and CDR2 YYDKDF (reference sequence). V dropped 5 bases and J dropped 2 bases, with 12 bases sitting between them. The length of the CDR3 is 14 residues. The CDR3 loop is CATSPPGGNYGYTF. As DNA, the CDR3 is TGTGCCACCAGCCCTCCCGGGGGCAACTATGGCTACACCTTC.

As DNA, the CDR3 is TGTGCCAGCACAGTCGTGCGGGAGGGTAGCACTGAAGCTTTCTTT. Protein product: CASTVVREGSTEAFF. The rearrangement joins TRBV6-5 to TRBJ1-1; D is ambiguous. Germline V gives CDR1 MNHEY, CDR2 SVGAGI. The CDR3 sequence is 15 residues long. The germline V and J ends were trimmed by 7 bases and 4 bases, with 19 bases remaining between them.

The chain uses TRBV9 and TRBJ2-1; 11 nucleotides match TRBD2. The CDR3 is 14 amino acids. V lost 1 base to trimming and J lost 8 bases; unmatched junction nucleotides: 2. Germline CDR1 is SGDLS and CDR2 is YYNGEE. In nucleotides, the CDR3 is TGTGCCAGCAGCGTACTAGCGGGGGGCGATGAGCAGTTCTTC. This translates into CASSVLAGGDEQFF.

CDR3 sequence reads: CSVAGHESSGNTIYF. The CDR3 DNA is TGCAGCGTTGCGGGACACGAAAGCTCTGGAAACACCATATATTTT. The chain carries TRBV29-1 and TRBJ1-3; a weak D match, TRBD1 (6 bases). Trimming pared 4 bases from V and 0 bases from J, leaving 13 bases between. The CDR3 is made up of 15 amino acids. Germline V gives CDR1 SQVTM, CDR2 ANQGSEA.

The chain has TRBV12-3 or TRBV12-4 and TRBJ2-4; TRBD2 matches 8 bases. The V segment lost 5 bases and the J segment 3 bases; nucleotides outside the gene matches: 3. The CDR3 consists of 14 residues. CDR3 protein: CASSAAGGKNIQYF. In nucleotides, the CDR3 is TGTGCCAGCAGTGCCGCGGGGGGCAAAAACATTCAGTACTTC.

This clonotype was counted a few times. V is TRBV7-2 and J is TRBJ2-1, with 10 positions matching TRBD1. V shed 3 bases and J 4 bases; nucleotides not matched to a gene: 3. The CDR3 contains 15 residues. The V gene's germline CDR1 is SGHTA and CDR2 FQGNSA. For the CDR3, the DNA is TGTGCCAGCAGCTTCGACAGGGGGCTTTACAATGAGCAGTTCTTC. Protein sequence: CASSFDRGLYNEQFF.

A few counts support this clonotype. The rearrangement joins TRBV12-3 or TRBV12-4 to TRBJ2-7; possibly TRBD1 or TRBD2 for D (7 bases each). V lost 6 bases and J 4 bases, leaving 16 bases between the germline ends. The CDR3 loop spans 14 amino acids. CDR3 residues: CASSQGGRTYEQYF. The CDR3 DNA follows: TGTGCCAGCAGCCAGGGGGGGAGGACGTACGAGCAGTACTTC.

The chain recombines TRBV6-5 with TRBJ2-5; tentatively, D is TRBD1 or TRBD2 (5 bases each). V was trimmed by 2 bases and J by 2 bases, leaving 12 bases between them. Germline V CDR1 and CDR2: MNHEY, SVGAGI. This CDR3 spans 15 amino acids. The CDR3 spells CASSYGGADQETQYF. CDR3 DNA sequence: TGTGCCAGCAGTTACGGGGGAGCAGATCAAGAGACCCAGTACTTC.

The genes are TRBV12-3 or TRBV12-4 and TRBJ2-5, with a tentative D call TRBD2 (6 bases). The CDR3 consists of 12 residues. The V and J ends lost 11 bases and 3 bases respectively, with 13 bases between them. CDR3 residues: CAGAGGKETQYF. In DNA, the CDR3 is TGTGCCGGCGCCGGGGGAAAAGAGACCCAGTACTTC.

The V gene is TRBV20-1, the J gene TRBJ2-3; D not resolved. The CDR3 has 14 residues. Germline values: CDR1 DFQATT, CDR2 SNEGSKA (reference sequence). V lost 5 bases, J lost 0 bases, and 12 bases lay in between. CDR3 protein: CSAYRTASTDTQYF. The DNA of the CDR3 is TGCAGTGCTTATAGGACGGCTAGCACAGATACGCAGTATTTT.

V gene TRBV19 combines with J gene TRBJ2-7; perhaps TRBD2 as D (7 bases). CDR3 length equals 13 residues. The V end lost 6 bases, the J end lost 0 bases, and 9 bases lay between the germline ends. Germline V gives CDR1 LNHDA, CDR2 SQIVND (reference sequence). In nucleotides, the CDR3 is TGTGCCAGTAGGCGGGGGCTCTCCTACGAGCAGTACTTC. Its translation is CASRRGLSYEQYF.

CDR3 coding DNA: TGCGCCAGCAGCCAAGCGGGGACCACGGGGGAGCAGTTCTTC. Its protein product is CASSQAGTTGEQFF. The chain combines TRBV4-3 with TRBJ2-1; D is perhaps TRBD1 or TRBD2 (5 bases each). The CDR3 covers 14 residues. The germline gives CDR1 LGHNA, CDR2 YSLEER. V dropped 1 base and J dropped 10 bases, with 14 bases sitting between them.